This TCR beta chain was captured by sequencing in a study of blood T cell repertoires in COVID-19. Study overall: Samples of COVID-19 (acute and convalescent) were obtained from the United States, Italy and Spain.

Participant age was about 18 to 89 years, and participants resided in 20 to 30 US areas. Two negative PCRs, clearance, or symptom resolution characterized the recovered Cohort 3 donors. In the study's own analysis: How many nucleated cells were present was estimated from reference gene primer amplification. Assay used: immunoSEQ multiplex PCR; TCRdb lists only in-frame clones, some missing. That table furnishes V, J and clone size, whereas the DNA furnished D and trimming. Of fewer than 300,000 clones listed, 90% were seen once; the top ten hold roughly 1.1%. Germline CDR1 is MGHRA and CDR2 is YSYEKL. This CDR3 has 19 residues. Losses at the gene ends were 1 base for V and 6 bases for J; bases not matched to a gene: 17.

The sequenced sample consisted of PBMCs or T cells enriched from blood (not recorded which). The chain employs TRBV4-1 and TRBJ2-3, with 9 bases that match TRBD2. This clonotype was obtained from a woman aged 30 to 39 who had recovered from COVID-19. Here the CDR3 DNA reads TGCGCCAGCAGCCAAGTAAGGGGTAGCGGGAGTTTTCGAGGGGATACGCAGTATTTT. Translation: CASSQVRGSGSFRGDTQYF.